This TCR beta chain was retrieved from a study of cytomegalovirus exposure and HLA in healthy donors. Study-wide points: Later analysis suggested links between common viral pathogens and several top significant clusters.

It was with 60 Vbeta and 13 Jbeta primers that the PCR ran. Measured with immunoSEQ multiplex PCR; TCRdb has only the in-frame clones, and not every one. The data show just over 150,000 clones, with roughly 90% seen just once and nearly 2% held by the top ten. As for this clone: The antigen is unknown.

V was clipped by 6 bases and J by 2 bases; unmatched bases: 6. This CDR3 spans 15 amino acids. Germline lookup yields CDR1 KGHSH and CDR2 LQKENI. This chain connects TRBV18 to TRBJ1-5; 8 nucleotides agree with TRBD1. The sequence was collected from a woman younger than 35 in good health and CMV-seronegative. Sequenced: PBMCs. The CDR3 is CASSQTGVGNQPQHF. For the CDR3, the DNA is TGTGCCAGCTCTCAGACAGGGGTAGGCAATCAGCCCCAGCATTTT. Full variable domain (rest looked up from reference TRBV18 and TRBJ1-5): NAGVMQNPRHLVRRRGQEARLRCSPMKGHSHVYWYRQLPEEGLKFMVYLQKENIIDESGMPKERFSAEFPKEGPSILRIQQVVRGDSAAYFCASSQTGVGNQPQHFGDGTRLSIL.